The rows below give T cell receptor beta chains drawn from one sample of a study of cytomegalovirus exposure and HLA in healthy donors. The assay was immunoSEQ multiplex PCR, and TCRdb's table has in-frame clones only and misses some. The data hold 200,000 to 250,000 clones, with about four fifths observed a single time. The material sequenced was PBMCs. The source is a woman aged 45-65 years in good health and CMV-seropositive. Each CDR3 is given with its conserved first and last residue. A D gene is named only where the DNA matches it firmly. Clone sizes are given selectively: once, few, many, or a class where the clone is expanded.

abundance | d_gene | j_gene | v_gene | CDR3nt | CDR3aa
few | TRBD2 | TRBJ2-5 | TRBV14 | TGTGCCAGCAGCCCGGGACTAGCGGCTCAAGAGACCCAGTACTTC | CASSPGLAAQETQYF
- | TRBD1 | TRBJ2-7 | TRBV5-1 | TGCGCCAGCAGTTTAGGGGGACAGGGAAGCACCTACGAGCAGTACTTC | CASSLGGQGSTYEQYF
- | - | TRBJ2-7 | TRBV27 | TGTGCCAGCAGTCACGGGGGACCGTCCTACGAGCAGTACTTC | CASSHGGPSYEQYF
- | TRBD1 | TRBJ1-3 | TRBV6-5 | TGTGCCAGCAGTTATGACAGGGGCCCTGGAAACACCATATATTTT | CASSYDRGPGNTIYF
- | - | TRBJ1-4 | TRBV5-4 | TGTGCCAGCAGCTTGGATCTAGGGGCGAGTGAAAAACTGTTTTTT | CASSLDLGASEKLFF
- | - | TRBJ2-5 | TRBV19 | TGTGCCAGTAGTGCGGGCCAACAAGAGACCCAGTACTTC | CASSAGQQETQYF
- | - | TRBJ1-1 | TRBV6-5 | TGTGCCAGCAGAAGGGGGGGCACTGAAGCTTTCTTT | CASRRGGTEAFF
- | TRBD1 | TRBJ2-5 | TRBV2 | TGTGCCAGCAGTGACGCCGGGACAGGAGATGCAACTTTAGGAGAGACCCAGTACTTC | CASSDAGTGDATLGETQYF
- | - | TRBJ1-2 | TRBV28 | TGTGCCAGCAGTTTCGGGGTAGAAGGATATGGCTACACCTTC | CASSFGVEGYGYTF
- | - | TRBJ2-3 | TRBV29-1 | TGCAGCGTTGAAGATCTTACTGACACAGATACGCAGTATTTT | CSVEDLTDTDTQYF
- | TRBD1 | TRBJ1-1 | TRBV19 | TGTGCCAGTACCCGGACAGGGGGTATACCCTACACTGAAGCTTTCTTT | CASTRTGGIPYTEAFF
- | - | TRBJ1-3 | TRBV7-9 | TGTGCCAGCAGCTTAAGTTCGGGCTCTGGAAACACCATATATTTT | CASSLSSGSGNTIYF
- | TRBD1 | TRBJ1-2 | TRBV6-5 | TGTGCCAGCAGTTATTTCGACAGGGGCCAAGGCTACACCTTC | CASSYFDRGQGYTF
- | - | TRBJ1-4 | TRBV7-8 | TGTGCCAGCAGTCCGCACGGGGGGGCGAGGGATGAAAAACTGTTTTTT | CASSPHGGARDEKLFF
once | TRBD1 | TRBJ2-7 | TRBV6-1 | TGTGCCAGCAGTGAAGCCGGGACAGTATCCTACGAGCAGTACTTC | CASSEAGTVSYEQYF
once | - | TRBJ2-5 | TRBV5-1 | TGCGCCAGCAGCCAGGGGCGCCCACAAGAGACCCAGTACTTC | CASSQGRPQETQYF
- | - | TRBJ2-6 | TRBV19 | TGTGCCAGTAGTATCTCGGGGTGGGGGGCCAACGTCCTGACTTTC | CASSISGWGANVLTF
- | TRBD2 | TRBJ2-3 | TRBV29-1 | TGCAGCTTCGGGCTAGCGGGGGAAGATGATACGCAGTATTTT | CSFGLAGEDDTQYF
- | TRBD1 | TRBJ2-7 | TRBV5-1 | TGCGCCAGCAGCCGACAGGGGTCCTACGAGCAGTACTTC | CASSRQGSYEQYF
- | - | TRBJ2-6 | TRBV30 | TGTGCCTGGAGTCCCACCAGGGAAAGGACCAACGTCCTGACTTTC | CAWSPTRERTNVLTF
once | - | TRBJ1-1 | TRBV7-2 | TGTGCCAGCAGCTTACAGCAGGGCACTGAAGCTTTCTTT | CASSLQQGTEAFF
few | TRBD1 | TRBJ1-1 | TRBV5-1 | TGCGCCAGCAGCGGGGGACAGGATATCAAAGCTTTCTTT | CASSGGQDIKAFF
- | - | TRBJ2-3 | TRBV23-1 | TGCGCCAGCAGTCAGGGGGGTACGCAGTATTTT | CASSQGGTQYF
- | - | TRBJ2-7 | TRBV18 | TGTGCCAGCTCACCACCAGTACAAACAAGCTCCTACGAGCAGTACTTC | CASSPPVQTSSYEQYF